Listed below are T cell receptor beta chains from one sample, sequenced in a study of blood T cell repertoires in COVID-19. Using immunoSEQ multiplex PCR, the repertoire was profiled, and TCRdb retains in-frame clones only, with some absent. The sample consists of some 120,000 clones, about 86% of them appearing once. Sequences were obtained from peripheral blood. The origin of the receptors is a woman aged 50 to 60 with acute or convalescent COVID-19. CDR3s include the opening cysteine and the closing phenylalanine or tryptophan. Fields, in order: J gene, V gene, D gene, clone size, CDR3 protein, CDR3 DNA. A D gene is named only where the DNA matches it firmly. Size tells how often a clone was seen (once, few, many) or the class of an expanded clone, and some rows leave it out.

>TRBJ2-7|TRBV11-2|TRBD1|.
CASSFPGTGPFKQYF
TGTGCCAGCAGCTTTCCCGGGACAGGTCCCTTCAAGCAGTACTTC
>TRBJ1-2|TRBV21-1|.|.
CASSKEVGLTNYGYTF
TGTGCCAGCAGCAAAGAGGTGGGGCTGACCAACTATGGCTACACCTTC
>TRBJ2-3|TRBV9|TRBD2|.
CASSVGSGTGTDTQYF
TGTGCCAGCAGCGTGGGGAGCGGGACGGGCACAGATACGCAGTATTTT
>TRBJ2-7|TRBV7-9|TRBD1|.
CASSLTGGYNEQYF
TGTGCCAGCAGCTTAACAGGGGGCTACAACGAGCAGTACTTC
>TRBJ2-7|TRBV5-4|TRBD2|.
CASSVGLGHSYEQYF
TGTGCCAGCAGCGTCGGACTAGGGCACTCCTACGAGCAGTACTTC
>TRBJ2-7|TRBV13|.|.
CASSSLRDSFHEQYF
TGTGCCAGCAGCTCCTTAAGGGACTCTTTCCACGAGCAGTACTTC
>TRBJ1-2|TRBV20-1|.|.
CSARENHGYTF
TGCAGTGCTAGGGAGAACCACGGGTACACCTTC
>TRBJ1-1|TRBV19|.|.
CASSVTGNTEAFF
TGTGCCAGTAGTGTGACAGGAAACACTGAAGCTTTCTTT
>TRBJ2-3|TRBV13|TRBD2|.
CASSLGRGGPDTQYF
TGTGCCAGCAGCTTAGGACGGGGGGGCCCAGATACGCAGTATTTT
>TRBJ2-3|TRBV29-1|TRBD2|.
CSVEESGGGADTQYF
TGCAGCGTTGAAGAAAGCGGGGGGGGAGCAGATACGCAGTATTTT
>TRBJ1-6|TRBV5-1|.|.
CASSLVAGLGNSPLHF
TGCGCCAGCAGCTTGGTGGCAGGGCTTGGGAATTCACCCCTCCACTTT
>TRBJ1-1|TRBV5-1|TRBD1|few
CASSLAKTGGQSTEAFF
TGCGCCAGCAGCTTGGCCAAAACAGGGGGTCAGAGCACTGAAGCTTTCTTT
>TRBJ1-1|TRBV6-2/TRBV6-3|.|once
CASSYVPGTEAFF
TGTGCCAGCAGTTACGTCCCGGGGACTGAAGCTTTCTTT
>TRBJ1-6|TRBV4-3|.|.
CASSQDWSRMAPNSPLHF
TGCGCCAGCAGCCAAGATTGGAGCCGGATGGCACCCAATTCACCCCTCCACTTT
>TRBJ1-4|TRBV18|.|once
CASSPQPGVVEKLFF
TGTGCCAGCTCACCACAGCCAGGGGTGGTTGAAAAACTGTTTTTT
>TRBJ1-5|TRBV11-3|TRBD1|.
CASSTGQGDDQPQHF
TGTGCCAGCAGCACCGGACAGGGGGACGATCAGCCCCAGCATTTT